The sequence of this TCR beta chain was determined in a study of blood T cell repertoires in COVID-19. Background on the study: Sites across the United States, Italy and Spain contributed samples from acute and convalescent COVID-19. PBMCs, B-cell-depleted T cells, or T cells were the source of the cDNA or gDNA that made up the material.

Per the original methods: Amplification with reference gene primers provided the estimates of nucleated cell counts. TCRdb keeps only in-frame clones here, not all; method: immunoSEQ multiplex PCR. The D gene and trimming were derived from the DNA, and the V and J assignments and clone size from that table. The sample holds about 34,000 clones; approximately 82% are singletons and the top ten take 14% to 15%. CDR3 length: 13 residues. Germline V gene sequence: CDR1 SGHTA, CDR2 FQGTGA. Trimming at V came to 1 base and at J to 6 bases, leaving 3 bases not matched to a gene. This clone has only one observation.

The source is a man aged 80 or over with active or convalescent COVID-19. V gene TRBV7-3 combines with J gene TRBJ2-7; TRBD1 aligns across 7 bases. The material sequenced was peripheral blood. The CDR3 coding sequence is TGTGCCAGCAGCTTAAACCCAGGGGGCGAGCAGTACTTC. It specifies CASSLNPGGEQYF.